What follows are 9 T cell receptor beta chains derived from one specimen sequenced in a study of T cell clusters in autoimmune cytopenias. Each sample's input was about 270 ng genomic DNA, 35,000 to 40,000 genome equivalents. TRB was amplified by touch-down multiplex PCR, primer pools A and B combined. TCRdb re-called the multiplex PCR reads; every CDR3 protein appears as one record, without DNA. The table lists around 15,000 distinct CDR3 sequences. These data were likewise used in another study, on T cell repertoires in aging, cancer and after chemotherapy.

Sequencing was done on a sample of peripheral blood. The receptor source for this set is a human donor in good health.

J is TRBJ1-4 and V is TRBV12-3 or TRBV12-4; TCRdb reports TRBD1, a call that lacks DNA to check it against. This CDR3 comprises 15 residues. CDR3 in amino acids: CASSARTGGNEKLFF.

The chain carries TRBV15 and TRBJ2-7; there is no DNA to check the TCRdb D call of TRBD2. This CDR3 has 15 residues. The germline CDR1 and CDR2 sequences are LNHNV and YYDKDF (reference sequence). CDR3 sequence reads: CATSRLTGLAGEQYF.

V is TRBV27 and J is TRBJ2-7; TCRdb's D call of TRBD2 is untestable without DNA. Germline V gene sequence: CDR1 MNHEY, CDR2 SMNVEV (reference sequence). This CDR3 spans 16 amino acids. This chain's CDR3 is CASSPLWPSGAYEQYF.

By frequency, this clonotype is medium-sized. The rearrangement uses TRBV5-4 and TRBJ2-2; TCRdb lists TRBD1, though no DNA is available to test this call. The V gene's germline CDR1 is SGHNT and CDR2 YYREEE (reference sequence). This CDR3 has 12 amino acids. CDR3 sequence reads: CASSPGTGELFF.

This chain connects TRBV30 to TRBJ2-3; TCRdb names TRBD1, which stays unverified in the absence of DNA. The length of the CDR3 is 14 residues. The germline gives CDR1 GTSNPN, CDR2 SVGIG (reference sequence). This chain's CDR3 is CAWTSGGASDTQYF.

The J gene is TRBJ2-5, the V gene TRBV30; TCRdb indicates TRBD1, and absent DNA this call remains unverified. CDR1 is GTSNPN, CDR2 SVGIG, per germline (reference sequence). The CDR3 is 11 amino acids. The CDR3 protein is CAVPGRGTQYF.

V usage is TRBV7-6 and J usage is TRBJ2-5; TCRdb designates TRBD2, a call that cannot be tested without DNA. CDR1 is SGHVS and CDR2 is FNYEAQ in the germline V gene. The CDR3 runs to 15 residues. The CDR3 spells CASSALAGGGETQYF.

CDR3 sequence: CASSLLKTYEQYF. The J gene is TRBJ2-7, the V gene TRBV13. Germline-derived CDR1 and CDR2 are PRHDT and FYEKMQ (reference sequence). The CDR3 is 13 amino acids.

This chain joins TRBV12-3 or TRBV12-4 and TRBJ2-5; TCRdb names TRBD1, which stays unverified in the absence of DNA. This CDR3 has 13 amino acids. The CDR3 loop is CASSNRGRVTQYF.